This passage covers 24 T cell receptor beta chains from one sample sequenced in a study of cytomegalovirus exposure and HLA in healthy donors. The primer mix had 60 Vbeta and 13 Jbeta primers. The data were produced by immunoSEQ multiplex PCR, yet TCRdb's version contains in-frame clones alone and is incomplete. This sample has tens of thousands of clones, with 80% found just once. The sequenced material came from PBMCs. These receptor sequences come from a man aged 50-60 years in good health and CMV-seropositive.

The chain has TRBV6-5 and TRBJ1-4; 8 positions match TRBD1. The CDR3 runs to 14 residues. J gave up 4 bases and V 6 bases, and 4 bases lay outside the gene matches. Germline V lookup: CDR1 MNHEY, CDR2 SVGAGI. The CDR3 is CASRSTGDNEKLFF. The DNA for the CDR3 is TGTGCCAGCAGATCGACAGGGGATAATGAAAAACTGTTTTTT.

The chain employs TRBV5-4 and TRBJ2-1, with 9 bases identical to TRBD1. The junction had 3 bases not matched to a gene; V was cut back by 2 bases and J by 3 bases. The CDR3 contains 15 residues. CDR1 and CDR2 (germline): SGHNT, YYREEE (reference sequence). The CDR3, as DNA: TGTGCCAGCAGCTTCGGGACAGGGCGCTACAATGAGCAGTTCTTC. Translated: CASSFGTGRYNEQFF.

Points on this clone: Other DNA sequences from this sample encode an identical CDR3 as well. V and J are TRBV6-5 and TRBJ1-1; 8 nucleotides agree with TRBD1. The V gene end was trimmed by 5 bases and the J gene end by 7 bases; junction bases not matched to a gene: 9. The CDR3 consists of 14 residues. Germline CDR1 MNHEY, CDR2 SVGAGI. The CDR3 DNA sequence: TGTGCCAGCAGTACAAGGACAGGGACCTTTGAAGCTTTCTTT. The encoded protein is CASSTRTGTFEAFF.

V usage is TRBV7-3 and J usage is TRBJ2-7, with 8 bases that match TRBD1. The CDR3 runs 14 residues. Germline CDR1 is SGHTA and CDR2 is FQGTGA. V dropped 5 bases and J dropped 2; count of bases not matched to a gene: 5. CDR3 loop: CASSLQGAAYEQYF. The CDR3 DNA is TGTGCCAGCAGCCTCCAGGGGGCGGCCTACGAGCAGTACTTC. Using reference TRBV7-3 and TRBJ2-7 for the parts outside the CDR3, the full variable domain is GAGVSQTPSNKVTEKGKYVELRCDPISGHTALYWYRQSLGQGPEFLIYFQGTGAADDSGLPNDRFFAVRPEGSVSTLKIQRTERGDSAVYLCASSLQGAAYEQYFGPGTRLTVT.

DNA for the CDR3: TGTGCTAGTGGTTTGGCGCCCGGACTAGCGGGCGACGAGCAGTACTTC. Protein sequence: CASGLAPGLAGDEQYF. The chain carries TRBV12-5 and TRBJ2-7, with 11 bases fitting TRBD2. V shed 1 base, J shed 5 bases, and the junction held 7 bases outside the gene matches. Germline CDR1 LGHNT, CDR2 FRNRAP. This CDR3 comprises 16 residues.

The V call is TRBV4-1, the J call TRBJ2-1; 15 bases map to TRBD2. The CDR3 loop spans 17 amino acids. Germline V lookup: CDR1 MGHRA, CDR2 YSYEKL. Unmatched junction bases numbered 4, after V lost 1 base and J lost 6 bases. The CDR3 bases are TGCGCCAGCAGCCAAGGCTGGACTAGCGGGAGGGCCAATGAGCAGTTCTTC. This translates into CASSQGWTSGRANEQFF.

The CDR3 spells CSVEGLAGGTDTQYF. As DNA, the CDR3 is TGCAGCGTTGAAGGACTAGCGGGTGGCACAGATACGCAGTATTTT. The chain is built from TRBV29-1 and TRBJ2-3, with 10 bases matching TRBD2. V lost 1 base to trimming and J lost 1 base; unmatched junction nucleotides: 2. The CDR3 runs 15 residues. The germline CDR1 and CDR2 sequences are SQVTM and ANQGSEA.

V and J are TRBV7-9 and TRBJ2-3; unclear D gene. Germline V gives CDR1 SEHNR, CDR2 FQNEAQ (reference sequence). The V end lost 4 bases, the J end lost 5 bases, and 16 bases lay between the germline ends. The CDR3 has 15 amino acids. CDR3 DNA sequence: TGTGCCAGCAGCTACTCCGGGTCTCGGCAAGATACGCAGTATTTT. Translating gives CASSYSGSRQDTQYF.

This clone came up a few times. The gene calls are TRBV19 and TRBJ2-1, with D possibly being TRBD1 (6 bases). The CDR3 loop spans 15 amino acids. Germline V gene sequence: CDR1 LNHDA, CDR2 SQIVND (reference sequence). V lost 2 bases, J lost 0 bases, and 8 bases lay in between. The CDR3 DNA reads TGTGCCAGTAGTATAAGGGACAACTCCTACAATGAGCAGTTCTTC. Amino acid sequence: CASSIRDNSYNEQFF. Full variable domain (rest looked up from reference TRBV19 and TRBJ2-1): DGGITQSPKYLFRKEGQNVTLSCEQNLNHDAMYWYRQDPGQGLRLIYYSQIVNDFQKGDIAEGYSVSREKKESFPLTVTSAQKNPTAFYLCASSIRDNSYNEQFFGPGTRLTVL.

This chain joins TRBV15 and TRBJ2-7, with D perhaps TRBD1 (6 bases). This CDR3 contains 15 residues. Deletions cut 5 bases from V and 6 bases from J, with 20 bases between. Germline CDR1 is LNHNV and CDR2 is YYDKDF (reference sequence). The CDR3 DNA reads as TGTGCCACCAGCGTACAGGACCCCTCGGACAGCGAGCAGTACTTC. It encodes CATSVQDPSDSEQYF. Full variable domain (rest looked up from reference TRBV15 and TRBJ2-7): DAMVIQNPRYQVTQFGKPVTLSCSQTLNHNVMYWYQQKSSQAPKLLFHYYDKDFNNEADTPDNFQSRRPNTSFCFLDIRSPGLGDTAMYLCATSVQDPSDSEQYFGPGTRLTVT.

The chain has TRBV2 and TRBJ2-1; the D gene is possibly TRBD2 (5 bases). The V end was cut by 7 bases, the J end by 5 bases, with 12 bases between. The germline V gene has CDR1 SNHLY and CDR2 FYNNEI. CDR3 length: 13 residues. The CDR3 here is CASTHRENNEQFF. DNA for the CDR3: TGTGCCAGCACCCACCGGGAAAACAATGAGCAGTTCTTC.

The gene calls are TRBV5-1 and TRBJ2-1; the match to TRBD2 covers 14 bases. CDR3 size: 13 residues. Looked up from germline, CDR1 is SGHRS and CDR2 is YFSETQ. V shed 4 bases, J shed 12 bases, and the junction held 3 bases outside the gene matches. CDR3: CASSPGTSGGQFF. The CDR3 DNA reads as TGCGCCAGCAGCCCCGGGACTAGCGGGGGGCAGTTCTTC.

This sequence joins TRBV4-3 and TRBJ1-1; D is perhaps TRBD1 (5 bases). The CDR3 consists of 18 residues. Trimming left V 0 bases short and J 2 bases short, with 19 bases between. Per germline, CDR1 LGHNA and CDR2 YSLEER. CDR3 residues: CASSQDGGGGGSNTEAFF. The CDR3 bases are TGCGCCAGCAGCCAAGATGGGGGTGGTGGCGGGAGCAACACTGAAGCTTTCTTT.

This clone was found once. The chain carries TRBV11-2 and TRBJ1-1; D remains unclear. CDR3 length equals 14 residues. V gave up 5 bases and J gave up 2 bases, with 12 bases separating them. Germline values: CDR1 SGHAT, CDR2 FQNNGV. In nucleotides, the CDR3 is TGTGCCAGCAGCGAACTACCGATTAACACTGAAGCTTTCTTT. It specifies CASSELPINTEAFF. Together with reference TRBV11-2 and TRBJ1-1, the CDR3 gives the full variable domain: EAGVAQSPRYKIIEKRQSVAFWCNPISGHATLYWYQQILGQGPKLLIQFQNNGVVDDSQLPKDRFSAERLKGVDSTLKIQPAKLEDSAVYLCASSELPINTEAFFGQGTRLTVV.

Only a few counts were recorded for this clone. The V gene is TRBV7-8, the J gene TRBJ2-1; the match to TRBD2 covers 8 bases. Losses at the gene ends were 1 base for V and 4 bases for J; bases not matched to a gene: 6. Looked up from germline, CDR1 is SGHVS and CDR2 is FQNEAQ. The CDR3 spans 16 residues. For the CDR3, the DNA is TGTGCCAGCAGCTTAGTTAGAGCGGGAGTTTACAATGAGCAGTTCTTC. It specifies CASSLVRAGVYNEQFF. Full variable domain (missing parts from reference TRBV7-8 and TRBJ2-1): GAGVSQSPRYKVAKRGQDVALRCDPISGHVSLFWYQQALGQGPEFLTYFQNEAQLDKSGLPSDRFFAERPEGSVSTLKIQRTQQEDSAVYLCASSLVRAGVYNEQFFGPGTRLTVL.

The chain carries TRBV18 and TRBJ1-6; unclear D gene. Germline CDR1 is KGHSH and CDR2 is LQKENI. Trimming cost V 5 bases and J 8 bases, with 16 bases left between them. CDR3 size: 15 residues. CDR3 nucleotide sequence: TGTGCCAGCTCAGGAGGCAGGATTGGGGATTCACCCCTCCACTTT. It codes for CASSGGRIGDSPLHF.

V and J are TRBV4-1 and TRBJ1-6, with 10 nucleotides matching TRBD1. Per the germline V gene, CDR1 is MGHRA and CDR2 is YSYEKL. With V trimmed by 4 bases and J by 9 bases, 12 bases remained unmatched. The CDR3 extends over 17 amino acids. The chain's CDR3 is CASSRASDRGHSSPLHF. The CDR3 region has the DNA TGCGCCAGCAGCCGGGCCTCAGACAGGGGGCATAGTTCACCCCTCCACTTT.

The chain uses TRBV30 and TRBJ2-7, with D maybe TRBD2 (5 bases). V was pared by 2 bases and J by 4 bases, with 12 bases between. The CDR3 totals 13 residues. Germline V CDR1 and CDR2: GTSNPN, SVGIG (reference sequence). CDR3 coding DNA: TGTGCCTGGAGTTTTGGCGGGCTTTACGAGCAGTACTTC. This encodes CAWSFGGLYEQYF.

The rearrangement uses TRBV27 and TRBJ2-5, with 10 bases fitting TRBD1. With the DNA end fitting TRBJ2-7 better, the J assignment may be wrong. There are 14 residues in the CDR3. Germline values: CDR1 MNHEY, CDR2 SMNVEV (reference sequence). The CDR3 nucleotides read TGTGCCAGCAGTGTCCGGGACAGGGGCTACGAGCAGTACTTC. Translating gives CASSVRDRGYEQYF.

This clone was counted only a few times. V usage is TRBV4-1 and J usage is TRBJ2-7; TRBD2 matches 11 bases. V lost 0 bases, J lost 9 bases, and 10 bases stayed unmatched. This CDR3 region has 16 residues. Germline V gene sequence: CDR1 MGHRA, CDR2 YSYEKL. The DNA of the CDR3 is TGCGCCAGCAGCCAAGATTCCGCTAGCGGGAGGTTAGTGCAGTACTTC. This codes for CASSQDSASGRLVQYF.

In its sample, this clone was seen once. The chain is built from TRBV7-9 and TRBJ2-5; the D gene is possibly TRBD2 (5 bases). The CDR3 spans 12 residues. CDR1 SEHNR and CDR2 FQNEAQ come from the germline V gene (reference sequence). V shed 11 bases and J shed 4 bases, with 14 bases lying between them. CDR3 residues: CAATGGAETQYF. The CDR3 nucleotides read TGTGCCGCAACTGGAGGTGCAGAGACCCAGTACTTC.

The chain employs TRBV30 and TRBJ2-4, with TRBD2 as a possible D gene (5 bases). The V end was cut by 2 bases, the J end by 1 base, with 9 bases between. The CDR3 runs to 14 residues. Germline CDR1 and CDR2: GTSNPN and SVGIG (reference sequence). DNA for the CDR3: TGTGCCTGGAGTCAGCGGTACGCCAAAAACATTCAGTACTTC. Its translation is CAWSQRYAKNIQYF. Filled out from reference TRBV30 and TRBJ2-4, the complete variable domain reads SQTIHQWPATLVQPVGSPLSLECTVEGTSNPNLYWYRQAAGRGLQLLFYSVGIGQISSEVPQNLSASRPQDRQFILSSKKLLLSDSGFYLCAWSQRYAKNIQYFGAGTRLSVL.

This chain links TRBV2 with TRBJ2-5; the match to TRBD1 covers 9 bases. The DNA matches TRBJ2-7 better at its end, which makes the J call doubtful. This CDR3 has 13 amino acids. Looked up from germline, CDR1 is SNHLY and CDR2 is FYNNEI. This CDR3 is CASMGQGGYEQYF. DNA of the CDR3: TGTGCCAGCATGGGACAGGGCGGGTACGAGCAGTACTTC.

The rearrangement uses TRBV5-1 and TRBJ1-4; D might be TRBD1 (6 bases). The CDR3 is 15 residues long. Trimming removed 3 bases at V and 7 bases at J, with 16 bases between. Germline CDR1 SGHRS, CDR2 YFSETQ. The CDR3 here is CASSWATGLSEKLFF. The DNA for the CDR3 is TGCGCCAGCAGCTGGGCCACAGGGTTAAGTGAAAAACTGTTTTTT.